This TCR beta chain was sequenced in a study of CD8 T cells in Susac syndrome. Patients with stable or active relapsing-remitting disease, all of them treatment-naive, made up the multiple sclerosis controls. cDNA came from about 0.5 to 1 ug RNA primed by random hexamers. TCRdb passed the immunoSEQ multiplex PCR reads through MiXCR, listing each CDR3 protein once. The sample consists of approximately 300,000 distinct CDR3 sequences, about nine tenths of them appearing once. With 0 bases removed from V and 3 bases from J, the gap between germline ends came to 17 bases. Germline V gene lookup returns CDR1 SGHDN and CDR2 FVKESK. The CDR3 totals 17 residues.

The chain combines TRBV14 with TRBJ1-1, with D tentatively TRBD1 (5 bases). This sequence was found in a human donor with multiple sclerosis. Sequencing was performed on CD8+ T cells from PBMCs. The CDR3: CASSQDEVGQGDTEAFF. For the CDR3, the DNA is TGTGCCAGCAGCCAAGATGAGGTTGGCCAGGGCGACACTGAAGCTTTCTTT.